The clone carrying this TCR beta chain was observed at least ten times. This entry is derived from a study of T-cell memory formation after mild COVID-19. TCRdb independently ran MiXCR on the 5' RACE reads; one entry per CDR3 protein. The sample has just over 400,000 distinct CDR3 sequences; more than 20% are singletons. Germline V gene sequence: CDR1 SGDLS, CDR2 YYNGEE. This CDR3 is 16 amino acids long. V lost 1 base and J lost 3; bases outside the gene matches: 8. This chain connects TRBV9 to TRBJ2-5; 8 bases align to TRBD2. The sequenced material came from PBMCs or a T cell subset sorted from them (not recorded which). The receptor's source is an adult woman who had mild COVID-19 (a few samples of this study predate the infection). Cell type and time point are not known. The CDR3 here is CASSVRPSGGKETQYF. The DNA of the CDR3 is TGTGCCAGCAGCGTACGACCCAGCGGGGGAAAAGAGACCCAGTACTTC.